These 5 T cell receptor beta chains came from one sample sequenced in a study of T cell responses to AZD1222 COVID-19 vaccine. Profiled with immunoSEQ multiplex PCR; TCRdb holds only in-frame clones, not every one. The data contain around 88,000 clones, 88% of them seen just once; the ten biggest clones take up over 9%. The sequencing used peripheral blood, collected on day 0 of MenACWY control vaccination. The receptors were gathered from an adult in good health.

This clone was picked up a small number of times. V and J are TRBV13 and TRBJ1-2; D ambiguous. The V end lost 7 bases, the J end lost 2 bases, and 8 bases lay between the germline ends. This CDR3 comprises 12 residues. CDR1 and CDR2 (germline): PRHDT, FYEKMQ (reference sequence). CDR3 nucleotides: TGTGCCAGCACCCTCCCAAACTATGGCTACACCTTC. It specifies CASTLPNYGYTF.

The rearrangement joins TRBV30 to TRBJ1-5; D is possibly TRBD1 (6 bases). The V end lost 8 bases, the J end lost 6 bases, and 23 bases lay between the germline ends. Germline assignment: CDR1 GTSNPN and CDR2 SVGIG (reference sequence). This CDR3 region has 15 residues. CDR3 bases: TGTGCCGCACGCGGTCCGGGGGGCGTGGGTCAGCCCCAGCATTTT. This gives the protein CAARGPGGVGQPQHF.

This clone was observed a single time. CDR3 sequence reads: CASSLRLPGTGRAEAFF. CDR3 bases: TGTGCCAGCAGCTTAAGACTACCCGGGACAGGGAGGGCTGAAGCTTTCTTT. The chain uses TRBV11-2 and TRBJ1-1, with 9 bases fitting TRBD1. Germline V gives CDR1 SGHAT, CDR2 FQNNGV. The junction had 13 bases not matched to a gene; V was cut back by 2 bases and J by 6 bases. The CDR3 spans 17 residues.

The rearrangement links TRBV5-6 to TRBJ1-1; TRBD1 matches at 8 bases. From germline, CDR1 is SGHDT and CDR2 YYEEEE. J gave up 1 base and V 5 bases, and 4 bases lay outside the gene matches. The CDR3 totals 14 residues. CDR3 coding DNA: TGTGCCAGCAGTTTCGGGACAGGGAACACTGAAGCTTTCTTT. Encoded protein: CASSFGTGNTEAFF.

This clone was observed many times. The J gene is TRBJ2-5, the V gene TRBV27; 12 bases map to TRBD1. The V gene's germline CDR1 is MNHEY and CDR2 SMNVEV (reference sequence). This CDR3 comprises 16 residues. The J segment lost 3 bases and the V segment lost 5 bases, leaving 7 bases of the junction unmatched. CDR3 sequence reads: CASSTGQGAIEETQYF. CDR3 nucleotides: TGTGCCAGCAGTACGGGACAGGGGGCGATTGAAGAGACCCAGTACTTC.